The TCR beta chain under discussion was sequenced for a study of identical twins. The length of the CDR3 is 13 residues. V lost 0 bases and J 1 base, leaving 6 bases between the germline ends. From germline, CDR1 is DFQATT and CDR2 SNEGSKA (reference sequence). Template switching created a universal primer site, and the cDNA included unique molecular identifiers. TCRdb re-called the 5' RACE reads with MiXCR, one entry per CDR3 protein. The table has around 500,000 distinct CDR3 sequences, over 12% seen once. These data were also filed under a second study, of yellow fever vaccine responses in identical twins. That paper adds: Twin vaccine T cell responses reportedly seemed partly convergent, partly personalized.

The receptor was isolated from a woman younger than 30 in good health. The genes are TRBV20-1 and TRBJ1-1, with D maybe TRBD1 (5 bases). Material for sequencing was CD4+ T cells sorted from blood. The CDR3 DNA sequence: TGCAGTGCTAGAGAGGGACCGAACACTGAAGCTTTCTTT. Encoded protein: CSAREGPNTEAFF.